This T cell receptor beta chain was captured by sequencing in a study of human T cells and chemical hapten exposure. Study-level background: DPC 0.01% went on the upper back by patch test, with reading at 6 days.

This CDR3 spans 15 amino acids. Trimming stripped 0 bases from V and 0 bases from J, with 11 bases between. Germline CDR1 and CDR2: GTSNPN and SVGIG (reference sequence). As regards this clonotype: Antigen specificity is unknown.

Whole-study results and caveats: After DPC sensitization, TCRs above 1 in 1000 frequency showed no change.

TCRdb itself ran the RACE reads through MiXCR, one entry per CDR3 protein. The sample records 90,000 to 120,000 distinct CDR3 sequences, 11% being singletons. Time point meaning: patch test 1, 2 weeks after DPC sensitization. This sample's treatment: therapeutic diphenylcyclopropenone sensitization with weekly scalp DPC. Sequencing started from total RNA isolated from unfractionated whole blood. This chain joins TRBV30 and TRBJ1-1; TRBD1 is a possible D gene (6 bases). This sequence was found in a woman aged 40 to 49 with alopecia areata. Some clones in this sample may be carry-over from other donors' samples. The source was whole blood, collected in connection with sensitization to the hapten diphenylcyclopropenone (DPC). The CDR3 DNA sequence: TGTGCCTGGAGTGTAATTTACAGGGTGAACACTGAAGCTTTCTTT. Translation: CAWSVIYRVNTEAFF.